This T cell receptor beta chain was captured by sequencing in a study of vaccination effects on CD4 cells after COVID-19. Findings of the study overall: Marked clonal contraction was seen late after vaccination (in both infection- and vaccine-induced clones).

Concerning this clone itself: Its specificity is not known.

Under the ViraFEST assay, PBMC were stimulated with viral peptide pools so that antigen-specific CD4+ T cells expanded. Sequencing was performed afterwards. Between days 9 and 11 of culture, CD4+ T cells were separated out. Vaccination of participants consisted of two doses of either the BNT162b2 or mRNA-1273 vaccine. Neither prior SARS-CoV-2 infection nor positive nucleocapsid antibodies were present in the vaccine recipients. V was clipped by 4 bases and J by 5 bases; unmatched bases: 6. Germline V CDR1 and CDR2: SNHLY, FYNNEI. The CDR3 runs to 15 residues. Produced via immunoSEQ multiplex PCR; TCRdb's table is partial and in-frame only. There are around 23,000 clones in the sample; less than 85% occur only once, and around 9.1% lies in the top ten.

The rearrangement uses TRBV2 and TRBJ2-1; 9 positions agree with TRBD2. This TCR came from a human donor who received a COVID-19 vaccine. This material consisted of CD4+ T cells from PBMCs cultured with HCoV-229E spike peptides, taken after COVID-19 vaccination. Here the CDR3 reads CASSVASGMNNEQFF. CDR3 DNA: TGTGCCAGCAGTGTGGCTAGCGGGATGAACAATGAGCAGTTCTTC.